The 28 T cell receptor beta chains given below trace back to one sample, sequenced in a study of blood T cells in healthy people across ages. A second 7 to 11 cycle PCR used barcoded and J-beta primers. Each CDR3 protein gets one entry after TCRdb re-called the 5' RACE reads with MiXCR. The repertoire holds about 2 million distinct CDR3 sequences, 49% seen once, with 2.1% in the top ten. Sequencing was performed on blood. These receptors originate from a woman between 35 and 50 years old in good health.

The chain couples TRBV28 to TRBJ2-7; the D call may be TRBD1 or TRBD2 (6 bases each). The assigned J gene may be wrong: the sequence end matches TRBJ2-5 better. Germline-derived CDR1 and CDR2 are MDHEN and SYDVKM. The CDR3 runs 15 residues. The CDR3 sequence: CASSTSRGIGETQYF. The CDR3 region has the DNA TGTGCCAGCAGCACTAGCAGGGGTATAGGGGAGACCCAGTACTTC.

Only a few counts were recorded for this clonotype. The chain joins TRBV4-2 to TRBJ2-1; D is uncertain. The ends were cut back, 3 bases at V and 4 bases at J, with 13 bases in the middle. CDR1 and CDR2 (germline): LGHNA, YNFKEQ. CDR3 length: 15 amino acids. The CDR3 sequence is CASSQDVQGYNEQFF. In nucleotides, the CDR3 is TGTGCCAGCAGCCAGGACGTACAAGGGTACAATGAGCAGTTCTTC.

This clonotype has only a few counts. This CDR3 reads CASSSTWGTPGEQYF. The CDR3, as DNA: TGTGCCAGTAGTTCAACTTGGGGGACACCAGGCGAGCAGTACTTC. The V and J genes are TRBV19 and TRBJ2-4, with D perhaps matching TRBD1 (6 bases). The J call is uncertain, as TRBJ2-7 better fits the DNA end. The germline CDR1 and CDR2 sequences are LNHDA and SQIVND (reference sequence). CDR3 length: 15 amino acids.

The genes are TRBV2 and TRBJ2-1; 9 bases agree with TRBD1. The germline gives CDR1 SNHLY, CDR2 FYNNEI. V was clipped by 4 bases and J by 3 bases; unmatched bases: 10. This CDR3 region has 17 residues. The CDR3 loop is CASSVPGTGSFYNEQFF. For the CDR3, the DNA is TGTGCCAGCAGTGTCCCCGGGACAGGGAGTTTCTACAATGAGCAGTTCTTC.

This clonotype showed up just a few times. In DNA form, the CDR3 reads TGTGCCAGCAGCTTGGGCCGGGGAGGGACTACCCAAGAGACCCAGTACTTC. Its protein product is CASSLGRGGTTQETQYF. This rearrangement joins TRBV5-8 to TRBJ2-7, with 7 bases that match TRBD2. The end of the DNA aligns better with TRBJ2-5, so the J call may be wrong. This CDR3 contains 17 residues. The germline CDR1 and CDR2 sequences are SGHTS and YDEGEE.

This chain joins TRBV29-1 and TRBJ2-5; D unclear. Germline V gene data show CDR1 as SQVTM and CDR2 as ANQGSEA. V was shortened by 7 bases and J by 4 bases, with 4 bases between the two germline ends. This CDR3 comprises 9 residues. The CDR3 DNA follows: TGCAGCGATTCAGAGACCCAGTACTTC. Translation gives CSDSETQYF.

The chain recombines TRBV12-3 or TRBV12-4 with TRBJ2-7; TRBD1 aligns across 12 bases. The CDR3 is 15 residues long. V was clipped by 5 bases and J by 3 bases; unmatched bases: 5. The CDR3 region has the DNA TGTGCCAGCAGTCCCCGGGACAGGGGGCTCTACGAGCAGTACTTC. Its protein is CASSPRDRGLYEQYF.

This clonotype appeared a few times. This chain connects TRBV20-1 to TRBJ2-3; TRBD2 matches 14 bases. CDR3 length: 17 amino acids. V was pared by 4 bases and J by 6 bases, with 12 bases of the junction left unmatched. The V gene's germline CDR1 is DFQATT and CDR2 SNEGSKA (reference sequence). CDR3 DNA sequence: TGCAGTGCTACCAGCCCCTCGACTAGCGGGGGGGCGGATACGCAGTATTTT. It codes for CSATSPSTSGGADTQYF.

Notes on this clonotype: Germline is not matched at one junction end, which may reflect a read error. The rearrangement uses TRBV12-3 or TRBV12-4 and TRBJ2-3, with TRBD2 matching over 7 bases. The CDR3 is 12 residues long. CDR3 region: CARSIGLGTQYF. The CDR3 region has the DNA TGTGCCCGCAGTATAGGACTAGGTACGCAGTATTTT.

The chain combines TRBV20-1 with TRBJ1-5; 9 positions agree with TRBD1. This CDR3 contains 14 residues. V dropped 6 bases and J dropped 6; count of bases not matched to a gene: 9. The germline V gene has CDR1 DFQATT and CDR2 SNEGSKA (reference sequence). CDR3 DNA sequence: TGCAGTGCACGATGGACAGGGGAAATTCAGCCCCAGCATTTT. The encoded protein is CSARWTGEIQPQHF.

V gene TRBV3-1 combines with J gene TRBJ2-7, with TRBD2 matching over 7 bases. J gave up 7 bases and V 0 bases, and 18 bases lay outside the gene matches. The CDR3 consists of 18 residues. Germline V gene sequence: CDR1 LGHDT, CDR2 YNNKEL (reference sequence). The CDR3 region is CASSQDKGKAGGYNEQYF. In nucleotides, the CDR3 is TGTGCCAGCAGCCAAGATAAGGGGAAGGCCGGGGGGTACAATGAGCAGTACTTC.

This clonotype has just a few counts. The chain employs TRBV27 and TRBJ1-5; TRBD1 is a possible D gene (5 bases). The CDR3 loop spans 15 amino acids. Germline V CDR1 and CDR2: MNHEY, SMNVEV (reference sequence). The V and J ends lost 6 bases and 2 bases respectively, with 14 bases between them. CDR3: CASRGGTEGNQPQHF. CDR3 nucleotide sequence: TGTGCCAGCAGGGGGGGAACAGAAGGCAATCAGCCCCAGCATTTT.

This clonotype has only one observation. Germline is not matched at one junction end, which may reflect a read error. The chain uses TRBV7-9 and TRBJ2-1, with D possibly TRBD2 on 5 matching bases. The CDR3 length is 15 residues. Germline CDR1 SEHNR, CDR2 FQNEAQ (reference sequence). The CDR3 protein is CASSLEGSSYNGQFF. The CDR3 coding sequence is TGTGCCAGCAGCTTAGAAGGGAGCTCCTACAATGGGCAGTTCTTC. Looking up the rest from reference TRBV7-9 and TRBJ2-1 gives the full variable domain: DTGVSQNPRHKITKRGQNVTFRCDPISEHNRLYWYRQTLGQGPEFLTYFQNEAQLEKSRLLSDRFSAERPKGSFSTLEIQRTEQGDSAMYLCASSLEGSSYNGQFFGPGTRLTVL.

The chain couples TRBV10-3 to TRBJ2-7; perhaps TRBD1 as D (6 bases). The CDR3 is 12 residues long. V lost 6 bases and J lost 5, with 11 bases in between. CDR1 and CDR2 (germline): ENHRY, SYGVKD. The CDR3 protein is CAIRDSFHEQYF. Written as DNA, the CDR3 is TGTGCCATCAGGGACAGCTTCCACGAGCAGTACTTC.

V is TRBV18 and J is TRBJ1-6; D unresolved. CDR1 is KGHSH and CDR2 is LQKENI in the germline V gene. This CDR3 region has 16 residues. V was shortened by 3 bases and J by 0 bases, with 9 bases between the two germline ends. This chain's CDR3 is CASSPSSHSYNSPLHF. The CDR3 DNA reads TGTGCCAGCTCACCTTCGAGTCACTCCTATAATTCACCCCTCCACTTT.

This clonotype was seen a few times. V gene TRBV9 combines with J gene TRBJ2-1; TRBD1 matches at 8 bases. The CDR3 spans 16 residues. Germline V lookup: CDR1 SGDLS, CDR2 YYNGEE. Trimming removed 0 bases from V and 5 bases from J; junction bases left unmatched: 7. The CDR3 loop reads CASSVGQGIFNNEQFF. As DNA, the CDR3 is TGTGCCAGCAGCGTAGGACAGGGGATTTTTAACAATGAGCAGTTCTTC. Using reference TRBV9 and TRBJ2-1 for the parts outside the CDR3, the full variable domain is DSGVTQTPKHLITATGQRVTLRCSPRSGDLSVYWYQQSLDQGLQFLIQYYNGEERAKGNILERFSAQQFPDLHSELNLSSLELGDSALYFCASSVGQGIFNNEQFFGPGTRLTVL.

This clonotype has only a few counts. This sequence joins TRBV3-1 and TRBJ2-5; D unresolved. The V end lost 3 bases, the J end lost 3 bases, and 8 bases lay between the germline ends. From germline, CDR1 is LGHDT and CDR2 YNNKEL (reference sequence). This CDR3 contains 13 residues. The CDR3 loop is CASSHLRKETQYF. CDR3 DNA sequence: TGTGCCAGCAGCCATTTGCGGAAAGAGACCCAGTACTTC.

The chain recombines TRBV7-9 with TRBJ1-4; 9 nucleotides agree with TRBD1. The germline gives CDR1 SEHNR, CDR2 FQNEAQ (reference sequence). V shed 4 bases, J shed 2 bases, and the junction held 5 bases outside the gene matches. The CDR3 runs 16 residues. This CDR3 reads CASSSDRGSTNEKLFF. The DNA of the CDR3 is TGTGCCAGCAGCTCCGACAGGGGGTCGACTAATGAAAAACTGTTTTTT. Filled out from reference TRBV7-9 and TRBJ1-4, the complete variable domain reads DTGVSQNPRHKITKRGQNVTFRCDPISEHNRLYWYRQTLGQGPEFLTYFQNEAQLEKSRLLSDRFSAERPKGSFSTLEIQRTEQGDSAMYLCASSSDRGSTNEKLFFGSGTQLSVL.

This clonotype has more than one count but fewer than ten. The chain has TRBV5-1 and TRBJ2-1; TRBD2 matches at 7 bases. TRBJ2-7 matches the DNA end more closely, so the J call is doubtful. Germline lookup yields CDR1 SGHRS and CDR2 YFSETQ. This CDR3 has 17 residues. The CDR3 region is CASSRIGASGSYNEQYF. CDR3 sequence (DNA): TGCGCCAGCAGCCGGATCGGGGCTAGCGGTTCCTACAATGAGCAGTACTTC.

This clonotype was seen many times. This chain joins TRBV2 and TRBJ1-2; D ambiguous. This CDR3 region has 13 residues. With 1 base removed from V and 8 bases from J, the gap between germline ends came to 11 bases. Germline values: CDR1 SNHLY, CDR2 FYNNEI. In nucleotides, the CDR3 is TGTGCCAGCAGTGAAGGGGGATATTACGGCTACACCTTC. Translating gives CASSEGGYYGYTF. The full variable domain, in which reference TRBV2 and TRBJ1-2 provide the parts outside the CDR3, is EPEVTQTPSHQVTQMGQEVILRCVPISNHLYFYWYRQILGQKVEFLVSFYNNEISEKSEIFDDQFSVERPDGSNFTLKIRSTKLEDSAMYFCASSEGGYYGYTFGSGTRLTVV.

This clonotype was counted a few times. The rearrangement joins TRBV2 to TRBJ2-1; TRBD1 or TRBD2 may be the D gene (5 bases each). CDR3 size: 10 residues. Trimming removed 6 bases at V and 9 bases at J, with 6 bases between. Germline CDR1 SNHLY, CDR2 FYNNEI. The CDR3 DNA is TGTGCCAGCAGGGGACCTGAGCAGTTCTTC. Amino acid sequence: CASRGPEQFF.

The rearrangement links TRBV5-1 to TRBJ1-2, with 8 bases matching TRBD1. With 6 bases clipped from V and 3 bases from J, the junction kept 7 bases outside the gene matches. This CDR3 is built from 14 residues. Germline V gene data show CDR1 as SGHRS and CDR2 as YFSETQ. CDR3 nucleotides: TGCGCCAGCACCACGGACAGGGTGGACTATGGCTACACCTTC. The encoded protein is CASTTDRVDYGYTF.

The chain carries TRBV7-9 and TRBJ2-5, with 7 bases that match TRBD1. Trimming removed 3 bases from V and 4 bases from J; junction bases left unmatched: 2. Germline CDR1 reads SEHNR; CDR2 reads FQNEAQ (reference sequence). The CDR3 has 13 residues. CDR3 DNA: TGTGCCAGCAGCTTTAGGGGGCCAGAGACCCAGTACTTC. Amino acid sequence: CASSFRGPETQYF.

This clonotype was seen a few times. The chain combines TRBV29-1 with TRBJ1-2; D not resolved. CDR1 is SQVTM, CDR2 ANQGSEA, per germline. V lost 3 bases to trimming and J lost 4 bases, with 9 bases between them. The CDR3 runs 12 residues. The DNA of the CDR3 is TGCAGCGTTGAGGACGAGCGCTATGGCTACACCTTC. Translated: CSVEDERYGYTF.

This clonotype has a handful of counts. The rearrangement links TRBV9 to TRBJ2-3, with D possibly called TRBD1 or TRBD2 (5 bases each). This CDR3 region has 16 residues. Deletions cut 7 bases from V and 0 bases from J, with 18 bases between. CDR1 and CDR2 (germline): SGDLS, YYNGEE. The CDR3, as DNA: TGTGCCAGCTCTACTGCACGTGGGGGTAGCACAGATACGCAGTATTTT. As protein: CASSTARGGSTDTQYF.

The gene calls are TRBV5-1 and TRBJ1-1; D gene ambiguous. There are 14 residues in the CDR3. In germline, CDR1 is SGHRS, CDR2 YFSETQ. V was pared by 2 bases and J by 1 base, with 9 bases between. Here the CDR3 DNA reads TGCGCCAGCAGCTTTTTGATCAGGAACACTGAAGCTTTCTTT. It yields the protein CASSFLIRNTEAFF.

The J gene is TRBJ1-6, the V gene TRBV5-1; tentatively, D is TRBD1 (5 bases). This CDR3 has 13 residues. From germline, CDR1 is SGHRS and CDR2 YFSETQ. Trimming stripped 2 bases from V and 11 bases from J, with 11 bases between. The CDR3: CASSFPGAAPLHF. Written as DNA, the CDR3 is TGCGCCAGCAGCTTTCCCGGGGCTGCACCCCTCCACTTT.

The CDR3 nucleotides read TGTGCCAGCAGCATCCTACCTAGCGGGGGAAGCACAGATACGCAGTATTTT. Its translation is CASSILPSGGSTDTQYF. The gene calls are TRBV7-2 and TRBJ2-3; 10 positions match TRBD2. This CDR3 region has 17 residues. The V gene's germline CDR1 is SGHTA and CDR2 FQGNSA. The junction had 8 bases not matched to a gene; V was cut back by 5 bases and J by 0 bases.